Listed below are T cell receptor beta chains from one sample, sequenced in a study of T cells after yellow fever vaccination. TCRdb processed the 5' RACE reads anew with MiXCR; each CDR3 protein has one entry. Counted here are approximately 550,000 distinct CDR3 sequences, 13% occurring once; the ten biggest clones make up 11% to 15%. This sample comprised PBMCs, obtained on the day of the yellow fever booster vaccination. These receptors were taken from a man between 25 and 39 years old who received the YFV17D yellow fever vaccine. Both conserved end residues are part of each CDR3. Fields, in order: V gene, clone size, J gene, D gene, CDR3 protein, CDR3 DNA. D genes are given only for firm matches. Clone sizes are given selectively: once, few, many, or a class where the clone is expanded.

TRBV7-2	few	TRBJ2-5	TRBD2	CASSSRRGEETQYF	TGTGCCAGCTCGTCGCGACGGGGGGAAGAGACCCAGTACTTC
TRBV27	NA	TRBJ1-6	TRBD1	CASRLTGGVNSPLHF	TGTGCCAGCAGACTGACAGGGGGCGTCAATTCACCCCTCCACTTT
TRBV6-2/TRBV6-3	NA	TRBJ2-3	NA	CASSQLDSTDTQYF	TGTGCCAGCAGTCAACTAGATAGCACAGATACGCAGTATTTT
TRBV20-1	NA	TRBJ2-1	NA	CSARDPRGVGDEQFF	TGCAGTGCTAGAGACCCCCGTGGTGTGGGCGATGAGCAGTTCTTC
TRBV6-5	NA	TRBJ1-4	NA	CASSYSSTEKLFF	TGTGCCAGCAGTTACTCATCGACCGAAAAACTGTTTTTT
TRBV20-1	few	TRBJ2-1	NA	CSAIGYPKAPNEQFF	TGCAGTGCTATCGGCTACCCCAAAGCCCCCAATGAGCAGTTCTTC
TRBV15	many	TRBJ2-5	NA	CATSSGHAKKETQYF	TGTGCCACCAGCAGCGGTCACGCTAAGAAAGAGACCCAGTACTTC
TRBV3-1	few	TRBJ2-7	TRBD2	CASSQLPGGSSYEQYF	TGTGCCAGCAGCCAATTACCGGGAGGTAGCTCCTACGAGCAGTACTTC
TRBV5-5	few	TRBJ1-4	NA	CASSLGQVEKLFF	TGTGCCAGCAGCTTGGGTCAGGTTGAAAAACTGTTTTTT
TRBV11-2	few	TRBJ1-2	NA	CASSLGGWGYTF	TGTGCCAGCAGCTTAGGAGGATGGGGCTACACCTTC
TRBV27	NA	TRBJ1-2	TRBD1	CARLGTENGYTF	TGTGCCCGCTTGGGGACAGAGAATGGCTACACCTTC
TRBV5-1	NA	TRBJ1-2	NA	CASSLDAVSYGYTF	TGCGCCAGCAGCTTGGACGCAGTGAGCTATGGCTACACCTTC
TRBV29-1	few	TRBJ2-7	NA	CSVGASSYEQYF	TGCAGCGTTGGGGCTAGTTCCTACGAGCAGTACTTC
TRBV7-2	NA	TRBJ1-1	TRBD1	CASSSGTVVEAFF	TGTGCCAGCAGCTCAGGGACAGTTGTTGAAGCTTTCTTT
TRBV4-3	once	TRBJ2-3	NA	CASSQDVSTDTQYF	TGCGCCAGCAGCCAAGATGTCAGCACAGATACGCAGTATTTT
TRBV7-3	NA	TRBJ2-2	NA	CASSQGKDTGELFF	TGTGCCAGCAGCCAGGGAAAAGATACCGGGGAGCTGTTTTTT
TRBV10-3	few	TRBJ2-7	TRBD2	CAIRSTSGSSYEQYF	TGTGCCATCAGGTCGACTAGCGGGAGCTCCTACGAGCAGTACTTC
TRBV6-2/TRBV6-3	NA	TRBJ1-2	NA	CASSYALTASYGYTF	TGTGCCAGCAGTTACGCATTGACGGCTAGCTATGGCTACACCTTC
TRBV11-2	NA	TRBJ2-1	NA	CASSLDPPWGNEQFF	TGTGCCAGCAGCTTAGATCCGCCTTGGGGCAATGAGCAGTTCTTC
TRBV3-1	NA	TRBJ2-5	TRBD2	CASSQGAGGSGETQYF	TGTGCCAGCAGCCAAGGGGCGGGAGGGTCGGGAGAGACCCAGTACTTC
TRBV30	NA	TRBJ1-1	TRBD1	CAWSTTGGRTEAFF	TGTGCCTGGAGTACGACAGGGGGACGAACTGAAGCTTTCTTT
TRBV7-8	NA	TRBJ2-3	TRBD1	CASSPGQVADTQYF	TGTGCCAGCAGCCCAGGACAGGTGGCAGATACGCAGTATTTT
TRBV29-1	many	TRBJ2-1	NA	CSSRGRSYNEQFF	TGCAGCTCCCGGGGCCGGTCCTACAATGAGCAGTTCTTC
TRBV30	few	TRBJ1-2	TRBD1	CAWSGTGEGYGYTF	TGTGCCTGGAGCGGGACAGGGGAAGGATATGGCTACACCTTC
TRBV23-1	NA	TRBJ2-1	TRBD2	CASRGLAGVMDEQFF	TGCGCCAGCAGGGGACTAGCGGGAGTCATGGATGAGCAGTTCTTC
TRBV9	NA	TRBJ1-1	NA	CASSVEGGTGEAFF	TGTGCCAGCAGCGTAGAGGGGGGAACAGGTGAAGCTTTCTTT
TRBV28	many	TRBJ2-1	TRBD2	CASSPSGNAYNEQFF	TGTGCCAGCAGTCCTAGCGGGAATGCCTACAATGAGCAGTTCTTC
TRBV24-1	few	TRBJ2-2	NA	CATTARANAGELFF	TGTGCCACCACCGCCCGGGCGAACGCCGGGGAGCTGTTTTTT
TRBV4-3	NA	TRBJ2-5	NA	CASSQPDREETQYF	TGCGCCAGCAGCCAACCGGACAGAGAAGAGACCCAGTACTTC
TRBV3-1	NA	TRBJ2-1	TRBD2	CASSQASGSRHEQFF	TGTGCCAGCAGCCAAGCTAGCGGGAGTCGTCATGAGCAGTTCTTC
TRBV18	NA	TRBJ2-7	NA	CASSPRSLAIREQYF	TGTGCCAGCTCACCACGCTCCCTAGCGATTAGGGAGCAGTACTTC
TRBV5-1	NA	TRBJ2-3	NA	CASSLNYPRSSYTQYF	TGCGCCAGCAGTTTAAACTACCCCAGGAGTTCTTATACGCAGTATTTT
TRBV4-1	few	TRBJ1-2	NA	CASSQGVLGNGYTF	TGCGCCAGCAGCCAAGGGGTTCTCGGTAATGGCTACACCTTC
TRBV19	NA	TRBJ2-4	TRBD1	CASTGTGGTIQYF	TGTGCCAGTACCGGGACAGGGGGAACCATTCAGTACTTC
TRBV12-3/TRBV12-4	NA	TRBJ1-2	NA	CASSLGREVGYTF	TGTGCCAGCAGTTTAGGGAGGGAAGTTGGCTACACCTTC
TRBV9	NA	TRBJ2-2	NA	CASSVGSLASDTGELFF	TGTGCCAGCAGCGTAGGAAGCCTAGCGAGTGACACCGGGGAGCTGTTTTTT
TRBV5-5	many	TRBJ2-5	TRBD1	CASSSSVGGFETQYF	TGTGCCAGCAGTTCTTCAGTAGGGGGCTTTGAGACCCAGTACTTC
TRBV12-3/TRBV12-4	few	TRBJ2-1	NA	CASRTGANEQFF	TGTGCCAGCAGGACGGGAGCCAATGAGCAGTTCTTC
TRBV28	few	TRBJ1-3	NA	CASSLFTGDSGNTIYF	TGTGCCAGCAGTCTCTTCACGGGAGACTCTGGAAACACCATATATTTT
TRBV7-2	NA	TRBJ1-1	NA	CASLRGGDEAFF	TGTGCCAGCTTGCGAGGAGGGGATGAAGCTTTCTTT
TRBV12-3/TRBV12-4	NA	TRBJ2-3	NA	CASSLRGDATGRITDTQYF	TGTGCCAGCAGTTTAAGGGGGGATGCAACAGGAAGAATCACAGATACGCAGTATTTT
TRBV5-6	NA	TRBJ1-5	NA	CASSLTGSEPQHF	TGTGCCAGCAGCTTGACAGGGTCCGAGCCCCAGCATTTT